The T cell receptor beta chain described here comes from a study of blood T cell repertoires in COVID-19 (dated by TCRdb to the early 2020s). About the full investigation: Collaborator samples came from the United States, Italy and Spain and covered acute and convalescent phases of COVID-19. The prospective study material was composed of cDNA or gDNA derived from T cells, B-cell-depleted T cells, or PBMCs. Subjects who had been exposed to COVID-19, were actively infected with it, or had recovered from it provided the deeply sampled blood TCRbeta repertoires that made up the dataset. A freely available public database, intended as a resource for researchers studying the immune response to SARS-CoV-2, is where the repertoires were released. The samples were drawn from the first 160 participants of the ongoing ImmuneRACE study and from 1,254 subjects provided by 6 global collaborators. A de-identified subject ID, COVID-19 status, age in years and sex were almost always included in the sample metadata. Where available, HLA class I and class II types were obtained from metadata supplied by the sample provider rather than from assay-based typing.

Whole blood was collected in K2EDTA tubes by collaborating institutions according to the institutions' own protocols. For TCRbeta analysis, collaborators shipped samples in one of three forms: frozen whole blood, isolated PBMCs, or DNA extracted from either of those sample types. The immunoSEQ Assay, a bias-controlled multiplex PCR, was used to amplify TCRbeta CDR3 regions from genomic DNA. As for the authors' bioinformatics: The number of nucleated cells in each sample was estimated by amplification of reference gene primers within the assay. To quantify the absolute abundance of each unique TCRbeta CDR3 rearrangement, sequence reads were collapsed and filtered. For each sample, productive Simpson clonality was calculated by taking the square root of Simpson's diversity index across productive rearrangements. Held by TCRdb, this immuneACCESS table contains in-frame sequences only and omits some clones. Under half of the omission traces to an unresolved V gene where checked; the cause of the rest is unknown. From that table come the V and J calls and clone size; the DNA was used to work out D and trimming. This sample holds 110,000 or so clones; roughly 84% were observed only once. Clones ranked in the top ten supply 3.4% of the sample.

For this clone: What this receptor recognizes is not known. Nothing much larger sits one base from this clone, and base qualities are not available.

Overall study outcomes, separate from this receptor: Clinical and demographic metadata were provided uncurated, with the amount varying by source and participant.

This TCR came from a man aged 35 to 55 with acute or convalescent COVID-19. The sample was peripheral blood.

The DNA sequence reads TGTGCCAGCAGCCCCCAACTAGCGGTGGAAACAGATACGCAGTATTTT. Translated, it reads CASSPQLAVETDTQYF. The chain joins TRBV7-9 to TRBJ2-3; 8 bases in the junction line up with TRBD2. The germline V gene (reference sequence) provides CDR1 SEHNR and CDR2 FQNEAQ. Its CDR3 holds 16 amino acids, cysteine through phenylalanine. The retained sequence is limited to the CDR3, 48 bases, with the frame set at the first base. V and J are trimmed by 5 bases and 3 bases, and the gene matches miss 10 bases of the junction.